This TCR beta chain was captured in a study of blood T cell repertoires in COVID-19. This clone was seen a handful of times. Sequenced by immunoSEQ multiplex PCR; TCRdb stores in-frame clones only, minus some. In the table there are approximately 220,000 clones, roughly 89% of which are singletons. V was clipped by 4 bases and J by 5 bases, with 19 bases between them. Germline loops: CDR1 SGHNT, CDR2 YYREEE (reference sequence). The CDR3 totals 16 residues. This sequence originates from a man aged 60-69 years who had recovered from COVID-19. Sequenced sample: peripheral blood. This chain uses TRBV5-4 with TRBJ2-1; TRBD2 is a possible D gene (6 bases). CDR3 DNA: TGTGCCAGCAGCCCTATGGGACTTATAGACCACAATGAGCAGTTCTTC. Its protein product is CASSPMGLIDHNEQFF.